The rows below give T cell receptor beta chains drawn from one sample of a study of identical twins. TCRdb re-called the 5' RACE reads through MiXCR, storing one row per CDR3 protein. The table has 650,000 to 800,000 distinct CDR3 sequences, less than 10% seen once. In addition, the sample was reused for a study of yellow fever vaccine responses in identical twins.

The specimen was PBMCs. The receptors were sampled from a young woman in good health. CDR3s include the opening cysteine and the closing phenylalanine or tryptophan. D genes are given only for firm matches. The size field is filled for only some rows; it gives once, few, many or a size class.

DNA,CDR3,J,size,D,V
TGTGCCAGCAGTTTCCGGGACACCATCTACAATGAGCAGTTCTTC,CASSFRDTIYNEQFF,TRBJ2-1,few,-,TRBV27
TGTGCCAGCAGGTGGGGGGAAGGGTACGAGCAGTACTTC,CASRWGEGYEQYF,TRBJ2-7,few,-,TRBV2
TGTGCCAGCAGCTTAGCGGGCACCAATGAGCAGTTCTTC,CASSLAGTNEQFF,TRBJ2-1,many,-,TRBV7-2
TGTGCCAGCAGTCCCAACTCCTTGTCCACAGATACGCAGTATTTT,CASSPNSLSTDTQYF,TRBJ2-3,-,-,TRBV6-4
TGTGCCAGCAGTTACGGGCGGGCCCTTGGCAACAATGAGCAGTTCTTC,CASSYGRALGNNEQFF,TRBJ2-1,once,-,TRBV6-2/TRBV6-3
TGTGCCAGCAGCTTGGTATCGGGGGGGGTCCGGTACCAAGAGACCCAGTACTTC,CASSLVSGGVRYQETQYF,TRBJ2-5,few,TRBD2,TRBV5-6
TGCAGCGCCCGGGACAGGTTAAGTTTAACTGAAGCTTTCTTT,CSARDRLSLTEAFF,TRBJ1-1,many,TRBD1,TRBV29-1
TGTGCCAGCAGCCCGTCGGGGACAGAACTGAACACTGAAGCTTTCTTT,CASSPSGTELNTEAFF,TRBJ1-1,many,TRBD1,TRBV9
TGTGCCAGCAGCCAAGATCCTACAGGGGGCGCAGAGACCCAGTACTTC,CASSQDPTGGAETQYF,TRBJ2-5,-,TRBD1,TRBV4-2
TGTGCCAGCAGTGAAGAGGGGGGGATGAACACTGAAGCTTTCTTT,CASSEEGGMNTEAFF,TRBJ1-1,-,-,TRBV6-1
TGCGCCAGCAGCCGCCCTGGCGGAGCAAACACCGGGGAGCTGTTTTTT,CASSRPGGANTGELFF,TRBJ2-2,few,-,TRBV5-1
TGCGCCAGCAGCTCTCATAGCGGGAGAGGGAATGAGCAGTTCTTC,CASSSHSGRGNEQFF,TRBJ2-1,many,TRBD2,TRBV5-1
TGTGCCAGCAGCTTAGTGACAGGGATGGCCGGGGAGCTGTTTTTT,CASSLVTGMAGELFF,TRBJ2-2,few,TRBD1,TRBV7-3
TGCAGCGTTGAAGATGGACTAGCGGGCCTCCAAGAGACCCAGTACTTC,CSVEDGLAGLQETQYF,TRBJ2-5,many,TRBD2,TRBV29-1
TGTGCCAGCAGCTCCTTCGGCGGGGGGGGAGAGACCCAGTACTTC,CASSSFGGGGETQYF,TRBJ2-5,-,TRBD2,TRBV11-2
TGTGCCATCAGTGAGGGGCGGGAGGGCACAGATACGCAGTATTTT,CAISEGREGTDTQYF,TRBJ2-3,few,TRBD2,TRBV10-3
TGTGCCAGCAGCCCCATCGGGGGGGTCACAGGGTATGAGCAGTACTTC,CASSPIGGVTGYEQYF,TRBJ2-7,few,TRBD2,TRBV28
TGCGCCAGCAGCGAAAGGGGGAATGAGCAGTTCTTC,CASSERGNEQFF,TRBJ2-1,-,-,TRBV4-1
TGTGCCATCAGTGAGCAGGAGGGGGCAGATACGCAGTATTTT,CAISEQEGADTQYF,TRBJ2-3,-,-,TRBV10-3
TGTGCCAGCCGGCGGGACGACTTGAGCCATGAGCAGTTCTTC,CASRRDDLSHEQFF,TRBJ2-1,-,-,TRBV7-2
TGCAGTGCTAGAGATTTGGCACTTGACTCCCACGAGCAGTACTTC,CSARDLALDSHEQYF,TRBJ2-7,few,-,TRBV20-1
TGCGCCAGCAGCCAAGATCTCAGGGGGCGATACGAGCAGTACTTC,CASSQDLRGRYEQYF,TRBJ2-7,-,TRBD1,TRBV4-1
TGTGCCAGCTGGGACTCGGCCTACGAGCAGTACTTC,CASWDSAYEQYF,TRBJ2-7,few,-,TRBV27
TGTGCCAGCAGCGTGACAGGGGTCGAAAAACTGTTTTTT,CASSVTGVEKLFF,TRBJ1-4,-,TRBD1,TRBV7-2
TGCGCCAGCAACCACCACCTAGATCAAGAGACCCAGTACTTC,CASNHHLDQETQYF,TRBJ2-5,many,-,TRBV5-1